The 16 T cell receptor beta chains listed next were all sequenced from one sample in a study of T cells in Graves' hyperthyroidism and ophthalmopathy. Regions amplified from RNA transcripts were the TCR beta CDR3 regions. The TCR CDR3 was amplified in a first-round RT-PCR using the HTBI primer set. Using its own MiXCR run on the multiplex PCR reads, TCRdb lists one record per CDR3 protein. The profile covers some 440,000 distinct CDR3 sequences, with around a sixth appearing a single time and roughly 14% taken by the ten largest. The material sequenced was blood. The receptors originated from a woman between 18 and 29 years old with Graves' hyperthyroidism.

This clonotype was seen at least ten times. This sequence joins TRBV20-1 and TRBJ1-5, with D tentatively TRBD1 (5 bases). Per the germline V gene, CDR1 is DFQATT and CDR2 is SNEGSKA (reference sequence). The CDR3 extends over 15 amino acids. The V end was cut by 4 bases, the J end by 0 bases, with 13 bases between. CDR3 loop: CSATNRILSNQPQHF. Written as DNA, the CDR3 is TGCAGTGCTACGAACAGGATACTTAGCAATCAGCCCCAGCATTTT.

This clonotype was found a few times. This chain joins TRBV19 and TRBJ2-3; D may correspond to TRBD1 or TRBD2 (5 bases each). CDR1 and CDR2 from the germline V gene are LNHDA and SQIVND (reference sequence). V lost 4 bases and J 2 bases, leaving 16 bases between the germline ends. The CDR3 is 16 amino acids. The DNA of the CDR3 is TGTGCCAGTAGTACCCACCAGGGACCGACCACAGATACGCAGTATTTT. Its protein is CASSTHQGPTTDTQYF.

This clonotype has only a few counts. V usage is TRBV2 and J usage is TRBJ2-1; D is unclear. CDR1 and CDR2 from the germline V gene are SNHLY and FYNNEI. The ends were cut back, 4 bases at V and 7 bases at J, with 8 bases in the middle. The CDR3 has 12 residues. This chain's CDR3 is CASSAGTNEQFF. The DNA for the CDR3 is TGTGCCAGCAGTGCAGGAACGAATGAGCAGTTCTTC.

This clonotype came up many times. The chain couples TRBV12-3 or TRBV12-4 to TRBJ2-4, with D uncertain. The CDR3 totals 16 residues. Trimming removed 3 bases from V and 5 bases from J, with 17 bases in between. The CDR3 loop is CASSFNLKGSENIQYF. The CDR3 DNA is TGTGCCAGCAGTTTCAATTTAAAGGGATCTGAAAACATTCAGTACTTC.

Many counts were recorded for this clonotype. The chain links TRBV28 to TRBJ2-4; D remains unclear. Trimming removed 3 bases from V and 6 bases from J, with 9 bases in between. This CDR3 is 13 amino acids long. The germline V gene has CDR1 MDHEN and CDR2 SYDVKM. The CDR3 sequence is CASSLSRPNIQYF. Written as DNA, the CDR3 is TGTGCCAGCAGTTTGTCCAGGCCAAACATTCAGTACTTC.

This clonotype occurred a few times. The DNA for the CDR3 is TGTGCCAGCAGCTTCCTTCTGGGACAGGGGGCCATGAACACTGAAGCTTTCTTT. Translation: CASSFLLGQGAMNTEAFF. The V call is TRBV7-2, the J call TRBJ1-1; 12 positions match TRBD1. The germline V gene has CDR1 SGHTA and CDR2 FQGNSA. This CDR3 is 18 amino acids long. V lost 3 bases, J lost 0 bases, and 8 bases stayed unmatched.

The table lists this clonotype with many counts. The chain links TRBV7-2 to TRBJ2-1, with D perhaps matching TRBD2 (6 bases). This CDR3 is 16 amino acids long. Germline V gives CDR1 SGHTA, CDR2 FQGNSA. Trimming took off 4 bases at V and 0 bases at J, with 13 bases between the two ends. This CDR3 reads CASSSPSGVSYNEQFF. CDR3 coding DNA: TGTGCCAGCAGCTCGCCTTCGGGGGTCTCCTACAATGAGCAGTTCTTC.

This clonotype has a handful of counts. The chain has TRBV7-9 and TRBJ2-7; 10 nucleotides agree with TRBD1. CDR3 size: 14 residues. V gave up 5 bases and J gave up 5 bases; unmatched junction bases: 6. Per germline, CDR1 SEHNR and CDR2 FQNEAQ (reference sequence). The CDR3 DNA reads as TGTGCCAGCAGCCTCGGACAGGGGGTCCACGAGCAGTACTTC. It encodes CASSLGQGVHEQYF.

The chain is built from TRBV12-3 or TRBV12-4 and TRBJ2-5; 9 bases fit TRBD2. The CDR3 spans 16 residues. V shed 6 bases and J 1 base; nucleotides not matched to a gene: 9. For the CDR3, the DNA is TGTGCCAGCAGCCCTGGCGCTAGCGGGACCCAAGAGACCCAGTACTTC. Translation: CASSPGASGTQETQYF.

Ten or more counts support this clonotype. DNA of the CDR3: TGTGCCAGCTCGGCCCTTGCCGGGACAGGCACTGAAGCTTTCTTT. Its protein is CASSALAGTGTEAFF. The chain couples TRBV18 to TRBJ1-1, with 8 bases that match TRBD1. The CDR3 runs to 15 residues. V dropped 6 bases and J dropped 4; count of bases not matched to a gene: 10. Germline CDR1 KGHSH, CDR2 LQKENI.

The sample holds many counts of this clonotype. This rearrangement joins TRBV11-2 to TRBJ2-1; 7 bases map to TRBD1. The CDR3 totals 16 residues. Germline CDR1 and CDR2: SGHAT and FQNNGV. J was trimmed by 0 bases and V by 4 bases; bases with no gene match: 6. The CDR3 reads CASSSLPGGSYNEQFF. The CDR3 DNA sequence: TGTGCCAGCAGCTCTTTGCCAGGGGGCTCCTACAATGAGCAGTTCTTC.

This clonotype showed up many times. J is TRBJ1-2 and V is TRBV6-1; TRBD1 matches at 10 bases. The CDR3 has 16 amino acids. The ends lost 0 bases at V and 8 bases at J; junction bases unmatched: 9. Germline V gene data show CDR1 as MNHNS and CDR2 as SASEGT. CDR3 coding DNA: TGTGCCAGCAGTGAAGCGCTTCCGGGACAGGGGTCGGGCTACACCTTC. Its protein is CASSEALPGQGSGYTF.

The chain carries TRBV19 and TRBJ1-2, with no clear D. V lost 1 base to trimming and J lost 4 bases, with 10 bases between them. The CDR3 runs to 14 residues. Germline V gene sequence: CDR1 LNHDA, CDR2 SQIVND (reference sequence). DNA of the CDR3: TGTGCCAGTAGTATAGTGAGCGGGAGCTATGGCTACACCTTC. This encodes CASSIVSGSYGYTF.

J is TRBJ2-1 and V is TRBV4-1; 7 bases agree with TRBD2. The CDR3 sequence is 15 residues long. Per the germline V gene, CDR1 is MGHRA and CDR2 is YSYEKL. V was pared by 3 bases and J by 4 bases, with 6 bases of the junction left unmatched. CDR3 sequence (DNA): TGCGCCAGCAGCCAGTCCCGGGAGGTTTACAATGAGCAGTTCTTC. Encoded protein: CASSQSREVYNEQFF.

This chain links TRBV6-2 or TRBV6-3 with TRBJ1-3; D is unclear. Germline V gene lookup returns CDR1 MNHEY and CDR2 SVGEGT. The CDR3 covers 13 residues. Deletions cut 9 bases from V and 1 base from J, with 10 bases between. In DNA form, the CDR3 reads TGTGCCAGTAGGGATAGGTCTGGAAACACCATATATTTT. Amino acid sequence: CASRDRSGNTIYF.

At least ten counts were recorded for this clonotype. The V gene is TRBV5-1, the J gene TRBJ2-2; D ambiguous. The CDR3 is 13 amino acids. V was clipped by 1 base and J by 8 bases, with 9 bases between them. The germline V gene encodes CDR1 SGHRS and CDR2 YFSETQ. CDR3 in DNA: TGCGCCAGCAGCTTGCCCCAAGCAGGGGAGCTGTTTTTT. Amino acids: CASSLPQAGELFF.